These 24 T cell receptor beta chains originate from one sample sequenced in a study of CD8+ T cells in alopecia areata. Treatment denoted: oral pan-JAK inhibitor, 5-10 mg twice daily. RNA was extracted and reverse transcribed into cDNA as the sequencing template. TCRdb keeps only in-frame clones here, not all; method: immunoSEQ multiplex PCR. Among 200,000 to 250,000 clones listed, approximately 72% were seen once. Source: CD4+ T cells sorted from blood, taken around week 44, from a patient treated with tofacitinib. The receptor source for this set is a human donor with alopecia areata.

The V and J genes are TRBV7-9 and TRBJ1-5; unclear D gene. Between the trimmed V and J ends, which lost 5 bases and 3 bases, there was a span of 11 bases. Germline lookup yields CDR1 SEHNR and CDR2 FQNEAQ (reference sequence). CDR3 length: 14 amino acids. The CDR3, as DNA: TGTGCCAGCAGCCCCGGGCAAACCAATCAGCCCCAGCATTTT. It specifies CASSPGQTNQPQHF.

In its sample, this clone was seen a few times. V and J are TRBV19 and TRBJ1-5; D is possibly TRBD1 (5 bases). There are 13 residues in the CDR3. V dropped 7 bases and J dropped 3 bases, with 10 bases sitting between them. Per the germline V gene, CDR1 is LNHDA and CDR2 is SQIVND (reference sequence). The CDR3 spells CASIGTYNQPQHF. In DNA form, the CDR3 reads TGTGCCAGTATCGGGACCTACAATCAGCCCCAGCATTTT. The variable domain in full, completed from reference TRBV19 and TRBJ1-5, reads DGGITQSPKYLFRKEGQNVTLSCEQNLNHDAMYWYRQDPGQGLRLIYYSQIVNDFQKGDIAEGYSVSREKKESFPLTVTSAQKNPTAFYLCASIGTYNQPQHFGDGTRLSIL.

This chain links TRBV5-1 with TRBJ2-3, with D tentatively TRBD1 (5 bases). This CDR3 is built from 15 residues. V lost 1 base and J 3 bases, leaving 12 bases between the germline ends. The germline V gene has CDR1 SGHRS and CDR2 YFSETQ. The CDR3 protein is CASSLRQSGTDTQYF. The CDR3 coding sequence is TGCGCCAGCAGCTTGAGACAGTCCGGGACAGATACGCAGTATTTT. Filled out from reference TRBV5-1 and TRBJ2-3, the complete variable domain reads KAGVTQTPRYLIKTRGQQVTLSCSPISGHRSVSWYQQTPGQGLQFLFEYFSETQRNKGNFPGRFSGRQFSNSRSEMNVSTLELGDSALYLCASSLRQSGTDTQYFGPGTRLTVL.

The chain couples TRBV7-2 to TRBJ1-1, with 8 bases that match TRBD1. CDR3 size: 13 residues. Unmatched junction bases numbered 2, after V lost 5 bases and J lost 3 bases. Germline lookup yields CDR1 SGHTA and CDR2 FQGNSA. The CDR3 sequence is CASSTTGDTEAFF. The CDR3, as DNA: TGTGCCAGCAGCACGACAGGGGACACTGAAGCTTTCTTT.

J is TRBJ2-5 and V is TRBV12-5, with D possibly TRBD2 on 6 matching bases. Germline V gene data show CDR1 as LGHNT and CDR2 as FRNRAP. This CDR3 comprises 16 residues. V was cut by 2 bases and J by 4 bases, with 17 bases left in between. Written as DNA, the CDR3 is TGTGCTAGTGGTTTGCCTTTAGCGCGGGGCGCAGAGACCCAGTACTTC. It codes for CASGLPLARGAETQYF. Variable domain in full (rest from reference TRBV12-5 and TRBJ2-5): DARVTQTPRHKVTEMGQEVTMRCQPILGHNTVFWYRQTMMQGLELLAYFRNRAPLDDSGMPKDRFSAEMPDATLATLKIQPSEPRDSAVYFCASGLPLARGAETQYFGPGTRLLVL.

This clone occurred once. The V gene is TRBV19, the J gene TRBJ2-3; weak D call: TRBD1 (5 bases). The CDR3 is 13 residues long. Germline V gene sequence: CDR1 LNHDA, CDR2 SQIVND (reference sequence). Trimming removed 9 bases from V and 0 bases from J, with 10 bases in between. CDR3 nucleotides: TGTGCCAGCGTAGACAGAAGCACAGATACGCAGTATTTT. Residues: CASVDRSTDTQYF.

The chain carries TRBV6-6 and TRBJ1-5; 12 positions match TRBD1. The V gene end was trimmed by 7 bases and the J gene end by 6 bases; junction bases not matched to a gene: 7. Germline V gene lookup returns CDR1 MNHNY and CDR2 SVGAGI (reference sequence). This CDR3 has 15 residues. This chain's CDR3 is CASIRDRGPGQPQHF. The DNA for the CDR3 is TGTGCCAGCATCAGGGACAGGGGGCCCGGTCAGCCCCAGCATTTT.

This clone showed up just a few times. V gene TRBV6-5 combines with J gene TRBJ2-5, with D possibly matching TRBD1 (5 bases). Germline V gives CDR1 MNHEY, CDR2 SVGAGI. The CDR3 sequence is 16 residues long. Trimming removed 3 bases at V and 2 bases at J, with 16 bases between. This chain's CDR3 is CASSYGMGPPQETQYF. In nucleotides, the CDR3 is TGTGCCAGCAGTTATGGGATGGGGCCACCACAAGAGACCCAGTACTTC.

A few counts support this clone. The chain employs TRBV30 and TRBJ2-1, with D perhaps TRBD2 (6 bases). Between the trimmed V and J ends, which lost 4 bases and 5 bases, there was a span of 15 bases. Per the germline V gene, CDR1 is GTSNPN and CDR2 is SVGIG (reference sequence). The CDR3 covers 14 residues. As DNA, the CDR3 is TGTGCCTGGAAATCGGGCGGGGTGAACAATGAGCAGTTCTTC. Translating it yields CAWKSGGVNNEQFF.

V usage is TRBV4-3 and J usage is TRBJ2-3, with TRBD1 identical over 9 bases. Germline V gene data show CDR1 as LGHNA and CDR2 as YSLEER. Losses at the gene ends were 4 bases for V and 2 bases for J; bases not matched to a gene: 4. The CDR3 extends over 15 amino acids. The chain's CDR3 is CASSLRTGVTDTQYF. CDR3 bases: TGCGCCAGCAGCCTCCGGACAGGGGTCACAGATACGCAGTATTTT.

The chain recombines TRBV27 with TRBJ2-7; 7 bases agree with TRBD1. This CDR3 spans 15 amino acids. Germline V lookup: CDR1 MNHEY, CDR2 SMNVEV (reference sequence). Trimming at V came to 6 bases and at J to 2 bases, leaving 10 bases not matched to a gene. CDR3 region: CASSQIIQGTYEQYF. The CDR3 bases are TGTGCCAGCAGCCAAATTATACAGGGGACCTACGAGCAGTACTTC.

Points on this clone: Other DNA sequences in this sample translate to the same CDR3. This sequence joins TRBV5-1 and TRBJ2-7; D assignment may be TRBD1 or TRBD2 (5 bases each). Germline loops: CDR1 SGHRS, CDR2 YFSETQ. V lost 1 base to trimming and J lost 0 bases, with 8 bases between them. This CDR3 has 14 residues. CDR3: CASSLSGSSYEQYF. CDR3 nucleotide sequence: TGCGCCAGCAGCTTGTCAGGGAGCTCCTACGAGCAGTACTTC.

This clone came up once. The chain has TRBV27 and TRBJ2-1, with no clear D. Germline CDR1 reads MNHEY; CDR2 reads SMNVEV (reference sequence). The CDR3 is made up of 14 amino acids. V was cut by 6 bases and J by 6 bases, with 15 bases left in between. The CDR3 DNA reads as TGTGCCAGCAGACTATCCGAGGTGGTCAATGAGCAGTTCTTC. The encoded protein is CASRLSEVVNEQFF.

V and J are TRBV30 and TRBJ1-6; no firm D call. V lost 4 bases and J 7 bases, leaving 14 bases between the germline ends. The CDR3 contains 14 residues. Germline lookup yields CDR1 GTSNPN and CDR2 SVGIG (reference sequence). CDR3 region: CAWNLRDSNSPLHF. CDR3 coding DNA: TGTGCCTGGAACCTCCGGGATTCAAATTCACCCCTCCACTTT. Full variable domain (missing parts from reference TRBV30 and TRBJ1-6): SQTIHQWPATLVQPVGSPLSLECTVEGTSNPNLYWYRQAAGRGLQLLFYSVGIGQISSEVPQNLSASRPQDRQFILSSKKLLLSDSGFYLCAWNLRDSNSPLHFGNGTRLTVT.

The genes are TRBV27 and TRBJ2-1, with D hard to call. Trimming cost V 9 bases and J 5 bases, with 8 bases left between them. The CDR3 has 11 residues. Germline CDR1 is MNHEY and CDR2 is SMNVEV (reference sequence). CDR3 region: CARSRDNEQFF. The DNA for the CDR3 is TGTGCCAGGAGCAGAGACAATGAGCAGTTCTTC.

The rearrangement links TRBV19 to TRBJ2-5; weak D call: TRBD1 (6 bases). The V gene's germline CDR1 is LNHDA and CDR2 SQIVND (reference sequence). Trimming cost V 3 bases and J 4 bases, with 12 bases left between them. The CDR3 runs to 14 residues. The CDR3 nucleotides are TGTGCCAGTAGTATCCAAGGGGGACCAGAGACCCAGTACTTC. It yields the protein CASSIQGGPETQYF.

The chain couples TRBV9 to TRBJ2-7; 7 bases fit TRBD2. This CDR3 has 14 residues. V gave up 3 bases and J gave up 4 bases; unmatched junction bases: 7. Germline lookup yields CDR1 SGDLS and CDR2 YYNGEE. In nucleotides, the CDR3 is TGTGCCAGCAGCGACTCCATAGCGGGTTACGAGCAGTACTTC. It encodes CASSDSIAGYEQYF.

V is TRBV5-4 and J is TRBJ2-1; D call uncertain. V lost 2 bases and J 2 bases, leaving 11 bases between the germline ends. Germline values: CDR1 SGHNT, CDR2 YYREEE (reference sequence). The CDR3 totals 15 residues. CDR3 in DNA: TGTGCCAGCAGCTTCACTCGATCCCCCTACAATGAGCAGTTCTTC. Its protein is CASSFTRSPYNEQFF.

This chain joins TRBV27 and TRBJ2-1, with D possibly matching TRBD2 (6 bases). Per the germline V gene, CDR1 is MNHEY and CDR2 is SMNVEV (reference sequence). The CDR3 runs to 13 residues. Trimming pared 5 bases from V and 4 bases from J, leaving 9 bases between. The CDR3 sequence is CASSVEGYNEQFF. The CDR3 nucleotides are TGTGCCAGCAGTGTGGAGGGGTACAATGAGCAGTTCTTC.

This clone was seen a few times. This rearrangement joins TRBV7-2 to TRBJ1-6; no firm D call. V was cut by 2 bases and J by 5 bases, with 4 bases left in between. CDR1 and CDR2 from the germline V gene are SGHTA and FQGNSA. The CDR3 runs 13 residues. This CDR3 is CASSLHNNSPLHF. The CDR3 bases are TGTGCCAGCAGCTTACACAATAATTCACCCCTCCACTTT.

The chain carries TRBV5-6 and TRBJ2-2; D is uncertain. This CDR3 comprises 17 residues. The ends were cut back, 0 bases at V and 4 bases at J, with 16 bases in the middle. In germline, CDR1 is SGHDT, CDR2 YYEEEE. CDR3 protein: CASSLGFGGVLTGELFF. CDR3 in DNA: TGTGCCAGCAGCTTGGGCTTCGGTGGGGTTCTCACCGGGGAGCTGTTTTTT.

The chain recombines TRBV5-1 with TRBJ2-3; 8 bases align to TRBD1. CDR1 and CDR2 (germline): SGHRS, YFSETQ. The CDR3 covers 15 residues. V shed 1 base and J 4 bases; nucleotides not matched to a gene: 5. The CDR3 loop is CASSLRAGGADTQYF. CDR3 DNA sequence: TGCGCCAGCAGCTTGCGGGCAGGGGGCGCAGATACGCAGTATTTT.

This clone was counted ten times or more. This sequence joins TRBV10-3 and TRBJ2-5; no definite D call. The CDR3 totals 15 residues. The V and J ends lost 2 bases and 6 bases respectively, with 16 bases between them. CDR1 and CDR2 from the germline V gene are ENHRY and SYGVKD. The CDR3 is CAISELSSAAKTQYF. The CDR3 DNA follows: TGTGCCATCAGTGAGCTAAGTTCGGCTGCCAAGACCCAGTACTTC.

This rearrangement joins TRBV5-1 to TRBJ2-3; the D gene is possibly TRBD2 (5 bases). CDR1 is SGHRS and CDR2 is YFSETQ in the germline V gene. V was trimmed by 0 bases and J by 0 bases, leaving 11 bases between them. This CDR3 is built from 16 residues. In nucleotides, the CDR3 is TGCGCCAGCAGCTTGGGACTAAGCGAAAGCACAGATACGCAGTATTTT. Encoded protein: CASSLGLSESTDTQYF.